These T cell receptor beta chains were read from a single sample in a study of blood T cell repertoires in COVID-19. Sequencing was performed with immunoSEQ multiplex PCR; in TCRdb, only in-frame clones are kept and a portion is missing. The sample carries 300,000 to 350,000 clones, almost 90% recorded once. The source material was PBMCs or T cells enriched from blood (not recorded which). The origin of the receptors is a woman aged 25-40 years who had been exposed to COVID-19. Each CDR3 is given with its conserved first and last residue. Each record gives: CDR3 protein, CDR3 DNA, V gene, J gene, D gene, clone size. The D gene is left open where the match is weak. Clone size is shown for a subset of rows, as once, few, many or a class of expanded clone.

CDR3: CASSLVRGAVEKLFF
DNA: TGTGCCAGCAGCTTAGTGCGGGGGGCGGTTGAAAAACTGTTTTTT
V: TRBV7-9
J: TRBJ1-4
D: .
size: .

CDR3: CASRGTGGGETQYF
DNA: TGTGCCAGCAGAGGAACAGGTGGGGGCGAGACCCAGTACTTC
V: TRBV27
J: TRBJ2-5
D: .
size: .

CDR3: CASSTKYRGQGGELFF
DNA: TGTGCCAGCAGTACGAAATACAGGGGGCAGGGCGGGGAGCTGTTTTTT
V: TRBV27
J: TRBJ2-2
D: TRBD1
size: .

CDR3: CASSLRVGQPQHF
DNA: TGTGCCAGCAGCCTCAGGGTTGGTCAGCCCCAGCATTTT
V: TRBV12-3/TRBV12-4
J: TRBJ1-5
D: .
size: .

CDR3: CASSFGQGGSGELFF
DNA: TGTGCCAGCAGCTTTGGACAGGGGGGGAGCGGGGAGCTGTTTTTT
V: TRBV7-8
J: TRBJ2-2
D: TRBD1
size: .

CDR3: CASSRDRAPDYEQYF
DNA: TGTGCCAGCAGCCGGGACAGGGCGCCGGACTACGAGCAGTACTTC
V: TRBV7-9
J: TRBJ2-7
D: TRBD1
size: .

CDR3: CASSQDLDSLAKNIQYF
DNA: TGTGCCAGCAGCCAGGATCTCGACAGCCTAGCCAAAAACATTCAGTACTTC
V: TRBV4-2
J: TRBJ2-4
D: .
size: once

CDR3: CASSLADRDRVGDTQYF
DNA: TGTGCCAGCAGCTTGGCAGACAGGGACCGGGTTGGAGATACGCAGTATTTT
V: TRBV7-6
J: TRBJ2-3
D: TRBD1
size: .

CDR3: CASSWEGGPYEQYF
DNA: TGTGCCAGCAGCTGGGAGGGAGGGCCCTACGAGCAGTACTTC
V: TRBV7-2
J: TRBJ2-7
D: TRBD2
size: .

CDR3: CASSLGGQGAGNQPQHF
DNA: TGCGCCAGCAGCTTGGGGGGACAGGGGGCCGGAAATCAGCCCCAGCATTTT
V: TRBV5-1
J: TRBJ1-5
D: TRBD1
size: .

CDR3: CASSVVSGYEQYF
DNA: TGTGCCAGCAGCGTAGTCAGCGGCTACGAGCAGTACTTC
V: TRBV9
J: TRBJ2-7
D: .
size: few

CDR3: CASSPTDRNTPYEQYF
DNA: TGTGCCAGCTCACCAACCGACAGAAACACTCCCTACGAGCAGTACTTC
V: TRBV18
J: TRBJ2-7
D: .
size: .

CDR3: CAWSAYWTSGRAPGGEQYF
DNA: TGTGCCTGGAGCGCGTACTGGACTAGCGGGAGGGCCCCTGGTGGCGAGCAGTACTTC
V: TRBV30
J: TRBJ2-7
D: TRBD2
size: .

CDR3: CASSQNVGGSYGYTF
DNA: TGTGCCAGCAGCCAGAACGTGGGGGGTTCCTATGGCTACACCTTC
V: TRBV11-2
J: TRBJ1-2
D: .
size: .

CDR3: CASSTGAGSYEQYF
DNA: TGTGCCAGCAGTACAGGGGCAGGTAGTTACGAGCAGTACTTC
V: TRBV27
J: TRBJ2-7
D: TRBD1
size: .

CDR3: CAAKGGPTDTQYF
DNA: TGTGCCGCAAAAGGGGGACCCACAGATACGCAGTATTTT
V: TRBV2
J: TRBJ2-3
D: .
size: .

CDR3: CASSPGGSSYEQYF
DNA: TGTGCCAGTAGCCCAGGGGGGAGCTCCTACGAGCAGTACTTC
V: TRBV19
J: TRBJ2-7
D: .
size: .

CDR3: CASGLNEIRSNQPQHF
DNA: TGTGCTAGTGGTTTGAATGAGATCCGAAGCAATCAGCCCCAGCATTTT
V: TRBV12-5
J: TRBJ1-5
D: .
size: .

CDR3: CASSLWDREQYF
DNA: TGCGCCAGCAGCTTGTGGGACAGAGAGCAGTACTTC
V: TRBV5-1
J: TRBJ2-7
D: TRBD1
size: .

CDR3: CASSLEGTSGYEQYF
DNA: TGTGCCAGCAGCTTAGAAGGGACTAGCGGCTACGAGCAGTACTTC
V: TRBV11-3
J: TRBJ2-7
D: TRBD2
size: once

CDR3: CASTNPGVEGYEQYF
DNA: TGTGCCAGTACCAACCCAGGGGTGGAAGGTTACGAGCAGTACTTC
V: TRBV19
J: TRBJ2-7
D: .
size: .

CDR3: CASSILAGGRDTQYF
DNA: TGTGCCAGCAGCATACTAGCGGGAGGGCGGGATACGCAGTATTTT
V: TRBV28
J: TRBJ2-3
D: TRBD2
size: .

CDR3: CASSLGTGGADYGYTF
DNA: TGTGCCAGCAGCTTAGGGACAGGGGGCGCGGACTATGGCTACACCTTC
V: TRBV11-2
J: TRBJ1-2
D: TRBD1
size: once

CDR3: CASSSILAGEYSKNIQYF
DNA: TGTGCCAGCAGCTCCATTCTAGCGGGAGAGTATTCCAAAAACATTCAGTACTTC
V: TRBV4-2
J: TRBJ2-4
D: TRBD2
size: .

CDR3: CSATTGFNEQYF
DNA: TGCAGCGCCACGACAGGGTTCAACGAGCAGTACTTC
V: TRBV29-1
J: TRBJ2-7
D: TRBD1
size: .

CDR3: CASSEEGGGAGEKLFF
DNA: TGCGCCAGCAGCGAAGAGGGGGGGGGCGCGGGTGAAAAACTGTTTTTT
V: TRBV4-1
J: TRBJ1-4
D: .
size: .

CDR3: CAISDRRDRRGNQPQHF
DNA: TGTGCCATCTCAGATCGCCGGGACAGGAGGGGCAATCAGCCCCAGCATTTT
V: TRBV10-3
J: TRBJ1-5
D: TRBD1
size: .

CDR3: CASSPTSGRSNEQFF
DNA: TGTGCCAGCAGCCCGACTAGCGGGAGATCAAATGAGCAGTTCTTC
V: TRBV11-2
J: TRBJ2-1
D: TRBD2
size: once

CDR3: CSGMGLAGFEQYF
DNA: TGCAGCGGTATGGGACTAGCGGGATTCGAGCAGTACTTC
V: TRBV29-1
J: TRBJ2-7
D: TRBD2
size: .

CDR3: CASSLGLEAGNTEAFF
DNA: TGTGCCAGCAGCTTAGGGTTAGAAGCGGGGAACACTGAAGCTTTCTTT
V: TRBV7-8
J: TRBJ1-1
D: .
size: few

CDR3: CAWSVWAGDQPQHF
DNA: TGTGCCTGGAGTGTTTGGGCAGGGGATCAGCCCCAGCATTTT
V: TRBV30
J: TRBJ1-5
D: .
size: .

CDR3: CASSLRTGGLSSYNSPLHF
DNA: TGTGCCAGCAGTTTAAGAACGGGGGGCTTAAGCTCCTATAATTCACCCCTCCACTTT
V: TRBV27
J: TRBJ1-6
D: .
size: few

CDR3: CAISEQGSDYGYTF
DNA: TGTGCCATCAGTGAACAGGGTTCAGACTATGGCTACACCTTC
V: TRBV10-3
J: TRBJ1-2
D: .
size: .

CDR3: CASSPIDRDTEAFF
DNA: TGTGCCAGCTCACCAATAGACAGGGACACTGAAGCTTTCTTT
V: TRBV18
J: TRBJ1-1
D: TRBD1
size: .

CDR3: CASSLGPGTGGNTIYF
DNA: TGCGCCAGCAGCTTGGGGCCCGGGACAGGCGGAAACACCATATATTTT
V: TRBV5-1
J: TRBJ1-3
D: TRBD1
size: .

CDR3: CASSPRGQREIPDTQYF
DNA: TGTGCCAGCTCACCCCGCGGACAGCGGGAGATCCCAGATACGCAGTATTTT
V: TRBV18
J: TRBJ2-3
D: TRBD2
size: .

CDR3: CASSLTGKGEKLFF
DNA: TGTGCCAGCAGTTTAACGGGGAAGGGTGAAAAACTGTTTTTT
V: TRBV28
J: TRBJ1-4
D: .
size: .

CDR3: CASSLNIQETQYF
DNA: TGCGCCAGCAGCTTGAACATACAAGAGACCCAGTACTTC
V: TRBV5-1
J: TRBJ2-5
D: .
size: .

CDR3: CATSRETSGRGSPDTQYF
DNA: TGTGCCACCAGCAGAGAGACTAGCGGGAGAGGATCCCCAGATACGCAGTATTTT
V: TRBV15
J: TRBJ2-3
D: TRBD2
size: .

CDR3: CASSLKLVGGWVGYTF
DNA: TGTGCCAGCAGTTTGAAGTTGGTAGGGGGCTGGGTTGGCTACACCTTC
V: TRBV28
J: TRBJ1-2
D: TRBD1
size: .

CDR3: CATSDSVTGGRYNEQFF
DNA: TGTGCCACCAGTGATTCCGTGACAGGGGGCAGGTACAATGAGCAGTTCTTC
V: TRBV24-1
J: TRBJ2-1
D: TRBD1
size: .

CDR3: CASSISGVRGFSSYNEQFF
DNA: TGTGCCAGTAGTATCTCTGGGGTCCGCGGGTTTAGCTCCTACAATGAGCAGTTCTTC
V: TRBV19
J: TRBJ2-1
D: .
size: .

CDR3: CATSDLDRDRGRPETQYF
DNA: TGTGCCACCAGTGATCTGGATCGAGACAGGGGGCGCCCAGAGACCCAGTACTTC
V: TRBV24-1
J: TRBJ2-5
D: TRBD1
size: .

CDR3: CSARVGQPQHF
DNA: TGCAGTGCTAGGGTCGGTCAGCCCCAGCATTTT
V: TRBV20-1
J: TRBJ1-5
D: .
size: .

CDR3: CASSEWGGNGYTF
DNA: TGTGCCAGCAGTGAATGGGGGGGAAATGGCTACACCTTC
V: TRBV6-1
J: TRBJ1-2
D: .
size: .

CDR3: CASSLGTDSGNTIYF
DNA: TGTGCCAGCAGCCTCGGGACAGACTCTGGAAACACCATATATTTT
V: TRBV9
J: TRBJ1-3
D: TRBD1
size: .

CDR3: CASSEAAEGRGNQPQHF
DNA: TGTGCCAGCAGTGAAGCGGCAGAGGGTCGTGGCAATCAGCCCCAGCATTTT
V: TRBV6-1
J: TRBJ1-5
D: .
size: .

CDR3: CASSFGLAETQYF
DNA: TGTGCTAGCAGCTTCGGACTAGCGGAGACCCAGTACTTC
V: TRBV7-7
J: TRBJ2-5
D: TRBD2
size: .

CDR3: CSVVVGGRAGEETQYF
DNA: TGCAGCGTTGTGGTTGGCGGGAGGGCCGGAGAGGAGACCCAGTACTTC
V: TRBV29-1
J: TRBJ2-5
D: TRBD2
size: .

CDR3: CATGGRSPSTGELFF
DNA: TGTGCCACGGGTGGCCGATCGCCGTCGACCGGGGAGCTGTTTTTT
V: TRBV10-3
J: TRBJ2-2
D: .
size: once

CDR3: CASSVDSSNQPQHF
DNA: TGTGCCAGCAGCGTGGACAGCAGCAATCAGCCCCAGCATTTT
V: TRBV5-4
J: TRBJ1-5
D: .
size: .

CDR3: CASSPGGLETQYF
DNA: TGTGCCAGCAGTCCAGGGGGCCTGGAGACCCAGTACTTC
V: TRBV2
J: TRBJ2-5
D: TRBD1
size: .

CDR3: CASSLLAGLASSTDTQYF
DNA: TGTGCCAGCAGTTTGCTGGCGGGGCTAGCGTCCAGCACAGATACGCAGTATTTT
V: TRBV27
J: TRBJ2-3
D: .
size: .

CDR3: CASSLVASGRRGEQFF
DNA: TGTGCCAGCAGCTTAGTAGCTAGCGGGAGACGAGGAGAGCAGTTCTTC
V: TRBV7-9
J: TRBJ2-1
D: TRBD2
size: .

CDR3: CASSVYLAGGPDTQYF
DNA: TGTGCCAGCAGCGTGTACCTAGCGGGTGGACCAGATACGCAGTATTTT
V: TRBV9
J: TRBJ2-3
D: TRBD2
size: .

CDR3: CAISESWRQGLNEQFF
DNA: TGTGCCATCAGTGAGTCATGGAGACAGGGTTTGAATGAGCAGTTCTTC
V: TRBV10-3
J: TRBJ2-1
D: TRBD1
size: once

CDR3: CASNGGLAGHGELFF
DNA: TGTGCCAGCAACGGCGGTCTAGCGGGACACGGGGAGCTGTTTTTT
V: TRBV2
J: TRBJ2-2
D: TRBD2
size: .

CDR3: CASSSPGGGREFF
DNA: TGTGCCAGCAGTTCCCCGGGCGGTGGGAGGGAGTTCTTC
V: TRBV6-5
J: TRBJ2-1
D: TRBD2
size: .

CDR3: CASSHYEQYF
DNA: TGTGCCAGCAGCCATTACGAGCAGTACTTC
V: TRBV11-2
J: TRBJ2-7
D: .
size: .